This T cell receptor beta chain stems from a study of T cells in Graves' hyperthyroidism and ophthalmopathy (dated by TCRdb to the late 2010s). About the study as a whole: Peripheral blood was collected at initial diagnosis, before any treatment. The study also compared thyroid tissue and blood T-cell repertoires from several Graves' hyperthyroidism patients. Prospective prediction of ophthalmopathy was tested in an independent validation cohort of some 19 hyperthyroidism patients and 17 patients who later progressed to ophthalmopathy. A discovery cohort of about a hundred patients, roughly 43 with Graves' ophthalmopathy and over 55 with stable Graves' hyperthyroidism, was used to find distinguishing TCR V-J signatures. After blood sampling, hyperthyroidism patients were treated with methimazole at a starting dose of 30 mg daily, and ophthalmopathy patients were treated with high-dose intravenous methylprednisolone. For training and testing, the 95 to 100 patients in the discovery cohort were randomly divided in a 7:3 ratio. The paper describes TCR Vbeta CDR3 sequencing of some 130 peripheral blood samples, made up of about 40 ophthalmopathy patients, approximately 76 hyperthyroidism patients and 17 progressor patients. Study-wide conclusions, independent of this receptor: During validation, the model predicted progression to ophthalmopathy a median of roughly 7.1 months ahead of onset, with approximately 71% sensitivity and about 72% specificity. A 13 V-J signature model separated ophthalmopathy from stable hyperthyroidism, with approximately 87% sensitivity and 81.08% specificity in cross-validation and 80%/75% in testing. Sample size was not statistically predetermined, and blinding of investigators to group allocation was not performed. Blood samples also contained most of the expanded thyroid clonotypes (frequency above 0.001), which suggests that blood repertoires may reflect thyroid immune responses.

Stable Graves' hyperthyroidism was defined as the absence of progression to ophthalmopathy over 18 months of follow-up. The hyperthyroidism patients were between 18 and 65 years old and newly diagnosed, with a disease duration of less than 2 months. Patients with uncontrolled infections, other autoimmune diseases, pregnancy or lactation were excluded. Diagnoses were based on clinical symptoms, serum thyroxine and TRAb, thyroid ultrasound and orbital computed tomography. PBMCs were isolated from roughly 10 ml of fresh peripheral blood by Ficoll-Paque density gradient centrifugation. Total RNA was extracted using Trizol reagent, and RNA quality was assessed on an Agilent 2100 Bioanalyzer. The CDR3 runs 14 amino acids, cysteine and phenylalanine included. Only the CDR3 DNA stays, 42 bases, in frame from base 1. Per the germline V gene (reference sequence), LGHDT is the CDR1 and YNNKEL is the CDR2. V lost 4 bases and J lost 5 bases, and the count of bases not matched to a germline gene is 4.

The TCR beta CDR3 regions were amplified from RNA transcripts. The first round of RT-PCR for the TCR CDR3 was performed with the HTBI primer set and the Qiagen OneStep RT-PCR kit. Libraries were constructed in a second round of multiplex PCR, after which size selection and purification were performed. Paired-end sequencing of the libraries was performed with 100 bp reads on an Illumina HiSeq2000. The authors' pipeline ran thus. SOAPnuke was used to process the raw data, removing reads that contained adapters or uncalled bases, had a mean Phred below 15, or lacked an exact match to the constant primer or identifier. COPE v1.2.5 was used to merge high-quality paired reads, and clonotypes were defined as unique nucleotide sequences. Clonotypes were aligned to IMGT TRBV, TRBD and TRBJ reference segments using MiTCR v1.1. The analysis included only V-J combinations with a frequency above 0.0001, which together covered roughly 99% of the repertoires. The TCS score was defined as F50 (clonal expansion) divided by E x V (chaos), with BLOSUM62-based TCRdist calculated between CDR3 peptides within each V-J. Welch's t-statistics and random forest reduced around 510 V-J features to around 14, which were used in a naive Bayes classifier (R e1071). The public reads were quality trimmed at Q25 with fastp and then assembled into clones with MiXCR by TCRdb, keeping productive beta chains. Identical CDR3 protein sequences are pooled into one entry, listed with their most common genes and DNA. The V and J calls and clone size come from TCRdb's table, not from the authors' own analysis. Recorded for this sample are roughly 750,000 distinct CDR3 sequences; around 15% of them occurred a single time. The ten largest clones represent around 7.7% of the sample.

This clonotype came up many times. Its antigen remains undetermined. Base qualities are not provided; no much larger clone lies one nucleotide away. In this chain, TRBV3-1 is recombined with TRBJ2-7; TRBD1 lines up with 11 middle nucleotides. Sequencing was carried out using blood. The TCR comes from a young man with Graves' hyperthyroidism. In nucleotides, the sequence is TGTGCCAGCAGCCGGGACAGGGGGTCCCACGAGCAGTACTTC. Translated, it reads CASSRDRGSHEQYF.